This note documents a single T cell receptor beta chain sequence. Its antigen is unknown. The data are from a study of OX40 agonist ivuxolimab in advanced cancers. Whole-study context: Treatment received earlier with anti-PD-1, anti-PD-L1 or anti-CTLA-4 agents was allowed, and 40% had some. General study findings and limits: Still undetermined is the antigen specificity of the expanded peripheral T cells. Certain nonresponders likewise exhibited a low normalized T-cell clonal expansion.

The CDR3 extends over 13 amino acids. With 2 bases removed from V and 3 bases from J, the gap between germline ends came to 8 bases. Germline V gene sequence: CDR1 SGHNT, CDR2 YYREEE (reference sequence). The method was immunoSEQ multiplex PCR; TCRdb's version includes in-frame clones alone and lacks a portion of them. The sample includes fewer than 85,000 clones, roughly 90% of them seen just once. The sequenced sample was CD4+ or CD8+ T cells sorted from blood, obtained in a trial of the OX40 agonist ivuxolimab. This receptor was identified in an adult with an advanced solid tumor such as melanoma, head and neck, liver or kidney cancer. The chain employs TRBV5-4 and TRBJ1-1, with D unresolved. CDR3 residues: CASSFPRDTEAFF. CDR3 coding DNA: TGTGCCAGCAGCTTCCCTAGGGACACTGAAGCTTTCTTT.